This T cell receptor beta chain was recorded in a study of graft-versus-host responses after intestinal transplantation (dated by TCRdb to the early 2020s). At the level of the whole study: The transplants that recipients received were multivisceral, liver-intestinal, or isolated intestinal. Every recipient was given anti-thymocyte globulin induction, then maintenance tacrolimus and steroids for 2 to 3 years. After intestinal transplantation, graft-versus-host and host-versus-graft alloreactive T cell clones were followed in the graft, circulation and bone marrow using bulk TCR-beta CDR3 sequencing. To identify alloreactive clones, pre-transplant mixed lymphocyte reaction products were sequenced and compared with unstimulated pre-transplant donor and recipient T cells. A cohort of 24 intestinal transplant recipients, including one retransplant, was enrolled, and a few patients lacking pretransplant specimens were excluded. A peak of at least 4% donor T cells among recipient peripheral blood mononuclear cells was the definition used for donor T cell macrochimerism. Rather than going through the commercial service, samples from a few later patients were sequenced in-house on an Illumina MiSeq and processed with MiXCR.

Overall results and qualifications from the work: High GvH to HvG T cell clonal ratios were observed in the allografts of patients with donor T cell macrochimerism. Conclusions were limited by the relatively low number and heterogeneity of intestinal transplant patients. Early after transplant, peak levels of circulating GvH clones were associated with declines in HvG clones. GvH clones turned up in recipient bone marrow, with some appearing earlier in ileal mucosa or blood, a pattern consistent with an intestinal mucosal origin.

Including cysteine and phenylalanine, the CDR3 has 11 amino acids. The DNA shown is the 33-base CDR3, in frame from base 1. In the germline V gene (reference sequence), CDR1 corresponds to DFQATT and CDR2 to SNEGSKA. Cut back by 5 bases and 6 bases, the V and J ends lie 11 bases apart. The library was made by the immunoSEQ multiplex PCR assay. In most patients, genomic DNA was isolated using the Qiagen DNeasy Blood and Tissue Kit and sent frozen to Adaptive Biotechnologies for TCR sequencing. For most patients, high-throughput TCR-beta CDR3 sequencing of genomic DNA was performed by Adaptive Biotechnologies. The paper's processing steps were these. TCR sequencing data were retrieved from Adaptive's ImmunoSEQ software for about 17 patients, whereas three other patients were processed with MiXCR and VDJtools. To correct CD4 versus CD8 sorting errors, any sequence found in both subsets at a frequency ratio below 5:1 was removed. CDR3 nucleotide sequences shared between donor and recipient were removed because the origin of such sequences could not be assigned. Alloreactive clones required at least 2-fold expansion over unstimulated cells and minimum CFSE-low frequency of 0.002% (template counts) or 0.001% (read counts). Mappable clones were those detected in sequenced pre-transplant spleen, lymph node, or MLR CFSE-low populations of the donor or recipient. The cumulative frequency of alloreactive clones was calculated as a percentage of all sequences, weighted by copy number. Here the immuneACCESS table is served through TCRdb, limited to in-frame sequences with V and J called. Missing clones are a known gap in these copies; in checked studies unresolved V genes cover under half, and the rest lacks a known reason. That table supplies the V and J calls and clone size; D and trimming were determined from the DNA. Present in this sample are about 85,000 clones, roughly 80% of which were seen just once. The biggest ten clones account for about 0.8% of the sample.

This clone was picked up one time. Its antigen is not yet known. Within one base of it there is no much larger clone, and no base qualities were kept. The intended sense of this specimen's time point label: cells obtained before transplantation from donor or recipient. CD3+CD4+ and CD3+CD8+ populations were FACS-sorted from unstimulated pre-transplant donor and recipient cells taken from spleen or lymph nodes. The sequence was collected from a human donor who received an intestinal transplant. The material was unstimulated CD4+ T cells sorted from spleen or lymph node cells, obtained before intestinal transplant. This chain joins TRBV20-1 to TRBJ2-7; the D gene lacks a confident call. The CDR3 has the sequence CSAPLIREQYF. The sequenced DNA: TGCAGTGCTCCGTTAATCCGCGAGCAGTACTTC.